This entry lists 6 T cell receptor beta chains sequenced from one sample in a study of identical twins. Using its own MiXCR run on the 5' RACE reads, TCRdb lists one record per CDR3 protein. The sample records roughly 750,000 distinct CDR3 sequences, 21% being singletons. These data also featured in a second study, about T cells expressing NK-cell markers.

The sequenced material came from PBMCs. Receptors were obtained from a young woman in good health.

This clonotype appeared many times. The CDR3 coding sequence is TGCAGCGCCCAGGGGTCTGCGTATGAGCAGTTCTTC. Protein product: CSAQGSAYEQFF. This chain joins TRBV29-1 and TRBJ2-1; D may be TRBD1 (6 bases). The CDR3 runs to 12 residues. Germline assignment: CDR1 SQVTM and CDR2 ANQGSEA. V was trimmed by 7 bases and J by 8 bases, leaving 15 bases between them.

The chain joins TRBV2 to TRBJ2-1; the D is unclear. V was trimmed by 8 bases and J by 3 bases, leaving 8 bases between them. Germline V gene sequence: CDR1 SNHLY, CDR2 FYNNEI. The CDR3 is made up of 12 amino acids. CDR3 in amino acids: CASLSDYNEQFF. CDR3 coding DNA: TGTGCCAGCCTAAGCGACTACAATGAGCAGTTCTTC.

The chain is built from TRBV7-9 and TRBJ2-7, with D possibly matching TRBD2 (6 bases). CDR1 and CDR2 from the germline V gene are SEHNR and FQNEAQ (reference sequence). V lost 5 bases and J 2 bases, leaving 13 bases between the germline ends. The CDR3 is made up of 14 amino acids. In nucleotides, the CDR3 is TGTGCCAGCAGCCCGGAGGGGAAAACCTACGAGCAGTACTTC. As protein: CASSPEGKTYEQYF.

In its sample, this clonotype was seen a few times. V is TRBV5-1 and J is TRBJ2-7, with 13 bases aligning to TRBD2. The V gene end was trimmed by 5 bases and the J gene end by 6 bases; junction bases not matched to a gene: 11. This CDR3 has 16 residues. CDR1 SGHRS and CDR2 YFSETQ come from the germline V gene. CDR3 DNA: TGCGCCAGCAGATTTGGAAAGGGACTAGCGGGATCCGAGCAGTACTTC. Translating it yields CASRFGKGLAGSEQYF.

The CDR3 protein is CASSFQAGRKSYNEQFF. CDR3 nucleotides: TGTGCCAGCAGCTTTCAAGCGGGGAGGAAATCCTACAATGAGCAGTTCTTC. V and J are TRBV7-2 and TRBJ2-1, with 7 bases fitting TRBD2. This CDR3 is built from 17 residues. Looked up from germline, CDR1 is SGHTA and CDR2 is FQGNSA. The V segment lost 3 bases and the J segment 1 base; nucleotides outside the gene matches: 9.

This chain links TRBV7-9 with TRBJ2-5, with 12 bases matching TRBD2. Trimming cost V 3 bases and J 5 bases; bases outside gene matches: 7. Germline V gene data show CDR1 as SEHNR and CDR2 as FQNEAQ (reference sequence). The CDR3 consists of 16 residues. The CDR3 reads CASSFPGLAGIETQYF. The CDR3 coding sequence is TGTGCCAGCAGCTTTCCCGGACTAGCGGGAATTGAGACCCAGTACTTC. The full variable domain, completed using reference TRBV7-9 and TRBJ2-5, is DTGVSQNPRHKITKRGQNVTFRCDPISEHNRLYWYRQTLGQGPEFLTYFQNEAQLEKSRLLSDRFSAERPKGSFSTLEIQRTEQGDSAMYLCASSFPGLAGIETQYFGPGTRLLVL.